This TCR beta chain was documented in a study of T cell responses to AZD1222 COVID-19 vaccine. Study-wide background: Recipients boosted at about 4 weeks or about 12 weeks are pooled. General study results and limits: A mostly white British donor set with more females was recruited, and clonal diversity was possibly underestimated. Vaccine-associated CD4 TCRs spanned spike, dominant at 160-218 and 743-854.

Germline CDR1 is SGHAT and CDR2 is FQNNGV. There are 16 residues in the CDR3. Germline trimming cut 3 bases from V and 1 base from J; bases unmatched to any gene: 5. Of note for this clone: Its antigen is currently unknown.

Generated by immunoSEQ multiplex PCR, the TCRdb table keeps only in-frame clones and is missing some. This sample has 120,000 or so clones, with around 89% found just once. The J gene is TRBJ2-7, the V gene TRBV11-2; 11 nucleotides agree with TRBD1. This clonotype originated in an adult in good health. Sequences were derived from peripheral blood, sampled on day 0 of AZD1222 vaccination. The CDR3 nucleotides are TGTGCCAGCAGCTTCACCGGGACAGGGGGTTCCTACGAGCAGTACTTC. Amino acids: CASSFTGTGGSYEQYF.